The rows below give T cell receptor beta chains drawn from one sample of a study of immune evolution from preneoplasia to lung adenocarcinoma. Clones were sequenced by immunoSEQ multiplex PCR, and TCRdb holds only the in-frame ones, with some missing. The data hold about 2,600 clones, with 65% to 90% observed a single time. Sequencing used FFPE normal lung tissue adjacent to the tumor. The receptors were gathered from a person aged 45-65 years with lung adenocarcinoma. Each CDR3 is given with its conserved first and last residue. A D gene is named only where the DNA matches it firmly. Expanded clones get a size class; other rows say once, few or many, or leave the size out.

j_call: TRBJ2-1; d_call: TRBD1; v_call: TRBV7-2; clone_size: .; cdr3_nt: TGTGCCAGCAGCTTAGCGGCTCGGACAGGGGGCTATGGGAATGAGCAGTTCTTC; cdr3_aa: CASSLAARTGGYGNEQFF
j_call: TRBJ1-3; d_call: .; v_call: TRBV9; clone_size: few; cdr3_nt: TGTGCCAGCAGCTTAGGGACAGGAAACACCATATATTTT; cdr3_aa: CASSLGTGNTIYF
j_call: TRBJ2-5; d_call: .; v_call: TRBV6-1; clone_size: .; cdr3_nt: TGTGCCAGCAGCCCCCGATGGGAGACCCAGTACTTC; cdr3_aa: CASSPRWETQYF
j_call: TRBJ1-5; d_call: .; v_call: TRBV7-2; clone_size: .; cdr3_nt: TGTGCCAGCAGCTTAGTTAGCAATCAGCCCCAGCATTTT; cdr3_aa: CASSLVSNQPQHF
j_call: TRBJ2-7; d_call: .; v_call: TRBV28; clone_size: .; cdr3_nt: TGTGCCAGCAGTTTATCACAGAGCTACGAGCAGTACTTC; cdr3_aa: CASSLSQSYEQYF
j_call: TRBJ1-1; d_call: .; v_call: TRBV5-1; clone_size: .; cdr3_nt: TGCGCCAGCAGCAGACCGGGATCGAACACTGAAGCTTTCTTT; cdr3_aa: CASSRPGSNTEAFF
j_call: TRBJ2-6; d_call: .; v_call: TRBV19; clone_size: .; cdr3_nt: TGTGCCAGTAGTGTTACTGGGGCCAACGTCCTGACTTTC; cdr3_aa: CASSVTGANVLTF
j_call: TRBJ2-5; d_call: .; v_call: TRBV5-1; clone_size: .; cdr3_nt: TGCGCCAGCAGCTTCCAAGAGACCCAGTACTTC; cdr3_aa: CASSFQETQYF
j_call: TRBJ2-7; d_call: TRBD2; v_call: TRBV5-8; clone_size: .; cdr3_nt: TGTGCCAGCAGCTTGCGGCCTAGCGGGGACTACGAGCAGTACTTC; cdr3_aa: CASSLRPSGDYEQYF
j_call: TRBJ1-3; d_call: TRBD1; v_call: TRBV30; clone_size: .; cdr3_nt: TGTGCCTGGAGGCCACTCGTAAGGGACAGGGGTAATGGAAACACCATATATTTT; cdr3_aa: CAWRPLVRDRGNGNTIYF
j_call: TRBJ2-1; d_call: TRBD1; v_call: TRBV6-1; clone_size: few; cdr3_nt: TGTGCCATACCCCGGGACAGGGCCAATGAGCAGTTCTTC; cdr3_aa: CAIPRDRANEQFF
j_call: TRBJ2-5; d_call: .; v_call: TRBV4-3; clone_size: .; cdr3_nt: TGCGCCAGCAGCCCCCACGCGGTGGTTGAGGGACGGGAGACCCAGTACTTC; cdr3_aa: CASSPHAVVEGRETQYF
j_call: TRBJ2-1; d_call: TRBD2; v_call: TRBV7-3; clone_size: .; cdr3_nt: TGTGCCAGCAGCTCGTGGGGGACTAGCGGGAGTAGGGCAGATAATGAGCAGTTCTTC; cdr3_aa: CASSSWGTSGSRADNEQFF
j_call: TRBJ1-5; d_call: .; v_call: TRBV6-9; clone_size: .; cdr3_nt: TGTGCCAGCAGTTATACTCCCCGAGATCAGCCCCAGCATTTT; cdr3_aa: CASSYTPRDQPQHF
j_call: TRBJ1-1; d_call: .; v_call: TRBV15; clone_size: .; cdr3_nt: TGTGCCACCAGCAAACCGATCAGACTGAACACTGAAGCTTTCTTT; cdr3_aa: CATSKPIRLNTEAFF
j_call: TRBJ2-2; d_call: .; v_call: TRBV6-4; clone_size: .; cdr3_nt: TGTGCCAGCAGTGAAGACCCCAGTTATGGCGGGGAGCTGTTTTTT; cdr3_aa: CASSEDPSYGGELFF
j_call: TRBJ1-5; d_call: TRBD1; v_call: TRBV4-1; clone_size: .; cdr3_nt: TGCGCCAGCAGCCAAGACCCGGTCGGGGTCGGACAGGGCGAAAATCAGCCCCAGCATTTT; cdr3_aa: CASSQDPVGVGQGENQPQHF
j_call: TRBJ1-4; d_call: .; v_call: TRBV9; clone_size: .; cdr3_nt: TGTGCCAGCAGCTTCGACGGGACTAATGAAAAACTGTTTTTT; cdr3_aa: CASSFDGTNEKLFF
j_call: TRBJ1-4; d_call: TRBD1; v_call: TRBV6-6; clone_size: .; cdr3_nt: TGTGCCAGCAGTCCTCGGACAGGGCGTGAAAAACTGTTTTTT; cdr3_aa: CASSPRTGREKLFF
j_call: TRBJ2-7; d_call: TRBD2; v_call: TRBV4-1; clone_size: .; cdr3_nt: TGCGCCAGCAGCCAGACTAGCGGGACGTCCTACGAGCAGTACTTC; cdr3_aa: CASSQTSGTSYEQYF